The 23 T cell receptor beta chains listed next were all sequenced from one sample in a study of blood T cell repertoires in COVID-19 (dated by TCRdb to the early 2020s). The method was the immunoSEQ multiplex PCR assay. Drawn from immuneACCESS, this table holds only the in-frame rearrangements with V and J called that TCRdb kept. Clones are partly lost; checked studies trace under half to an unresolved V gene and leave the rest unexplained. In this sample the table shows 240,000 or so clones, 86% of which occur a single time. 9% to 15% of the sample goes to the ten largest clones. Sequencing was performed on peripheral blood. All receptors derive from an older man with acute or convalescent COVID-19.

The chain has TRBV27 and TRBJ1-6, with 7 bases lining up with TRBD1. The CDR3 runs 16 residues. V shed 5 bases and J 11 bases; nucleotides not matched to a gene: 15. Looked up from germline, CDR1 is MNHEY and CDR2 is SMNVEV (reference sequence). The CDR3 region has the DNA TGTGCCAGCAGTGAGGGACAGACATCGGTAACGCCACCCCTCCACTTT. Its translation is CASSEGQTSVTPPLHF.

This sequence joins TRBV7-8 and TRBJ2-1; D is perhaps TRBD2 (5 bases). The CDR3 extends over 11 amino acids. From germline, CDR1 is SGHVS and CDR2 FQNEAQ. Trimming cost V 5 bases and J 13 bases, with 12 bases left between them. The CDR3 nucleotides are TGTGCCAGCAGCGACCGGGAAAGTCAGTTCTTC. This translates into CASSDRESQFF. The complete variable domain, with remaining parts taken from reference TRBV7-8 and TRBJ2-1, reads GAGVSQSPRYKVAKRGQDVALRCDPISGHVSLFWYQQALGQGPEFLTYFQNEAQLDKSGLPSDRFFAERPEGSVSTLKIQRTQQEDSAVYLCASSDRESQFFGPGTRLTVL.

The J gene is TRBJ1-6, the V gene TRBV6-6; 9 nucleotides agree with TRBD1. V shed 5 bases, J shed 5 bases, and the junction held 4 bases outside the gene matches. Germline lookup yields CDR1 MNHNY and CDR2 SVGAGI (reference sequence). CDR3 length equals 15 residues. The CDR3 nucleotides read TGTGCCAGCAGTGCCGGGACAGGGCATAATTCACCCCTCCACTTT. The encoded protein is CASSAGTGHNSPLHF.

The chain recombines TRBV7-9 with TRBJ2-7, with 8 bases fitting TRBD1. Germline CDR1 is SEHNR and CDR2 is FQNEAQ (reference sequence). There are 15 residues in the CDR3. Unmatched junction bases numbered 7, after V lost 5 bases and J lost 1 base. The chain's CDR3 is CASSPDRARSYEQYF. The DNA of the CDR3 is TGTGCCAGCAGCCCGGACAGGGCCCGTTCCTACGAGCAGTACTTC.

CDR3 sequence: CASRSDLGSNQPQHF. CDR3 coding DNA: TGTGCCAGCAGGAGCGATTTAGGTAGCAATCAGCCCCAGCATTTT. The chain carries TRBV2 and TRBJ1-5, with D unclear. The CDR3 sequence is 15 residues long. Between the trimmed V and J ends, which lost 6 bases and 0 bases, there was a span of 12 bases. From germline, CDR1 is SNHLY and CDR2 FYNNEI.

The chain joins TRBV5-6 to TRBJ1-5; weak D call: TRBD1 (6 bases). The CDR3 spans 15 residues. V lost 1 base and J lost 2, with 10 bases in between. The germline V gene has CDR1 SGHDT and CDR2 YYEEEE. The CDR3 loop reads CASSLWGPGNQPQHF. The CDR3 DNA follows: TGTGCCAGCAGCTTGTGGGGGCCAGGCAATCAGCCCCAGCATTTT.

This clone was seen only once. The chain is built from TRBV29-1 and TRBJ2-3; D ambiguous. The V end was cut by 3 bases, the J end by 5 bases, with 9 bases between. Looked up from germline, CDR1 is SQVTM and CDR2 is ANQGSEA. CDR3 length: 12 amino acids. The CDR3 DNA reads as TGCAGCGTTGATGAAGTCGGAGATACGCAGTATTTT. Residues: CSVDEVGDTQYF.

The genes are TRBV24-1 and TRBJ2-2; 7 nucleotides match TRBD2. V shed 8 bases, J shed 5 bases, and the junction held 1 base outside the gene matches. The germline V gene encodes CDR1 KGHDR and CDR2 SFDVKD. The CDR3 is 12 amino acids. Written as DNA, the CDR3 is TGTGCCACCATGGGGGGGACCGGGGAGCTGTTTTTT. It translates to CATMGGTGELFF.

The chain joins TRBV6-5 to TRBJ1-2; 8 bases agree with TRBD1. Germline trimming cut 7 bases from V and 3 bases from J; bases unmatched to any gene: 7. This CDR3 has 14 amino acids. Looked up from germline, CDR1 is MNHEY and CDR2 is SVGAGI. This chain's CDR3 is CASTPGGAHYGYTF. Here the CDR3 DNA reads TGTGCCAGCACTCCAGGGGGCGCCCACTATGGCTACACCTTC.

The chain is built from TRBV20-1 and TRBJ1-1; 9 bases are a match to TRBD1. The germline gives CDR1 DFQATT, CDR2 SNEGSKA (reference sequence). The CDR3 loop spans 14 amino acids. Unmatched junction bases numbered 3, after V lost 3 bases and J lost 1 base. CDR3 loop: CSASPGQGNTEAFF. CDR3 sequence (DNA): TGCAGTGCTAGTCCGGGACAGGGGAACACTGAAGCTTTCTTT.

The rearrangement uses TRBV7-2 and TRBJ1-2; 9 bases map to TRBD1. Germline V gene data show CDR1 as SGHTA and CDR2 as FQGNSA. V lost 5 bases and J lost 8; bases outside the gene matches: 9. The CDR3 runs 14 residues. The CDR3 protein is CASSGRDRVMGYTF. The CDR3 DNA sequence: TGTGCCAGCAGCGGGCGGGACAGGGTGATGGGCTACACCTTC.

The J gene is TRBJ2-2, the V gene TRBV19, with TRBD1 matching over 7 bases. V trimming: 5 bases; J trimming: 3 bases; junction bases outside the gene matches: 3. Germline-derived CDR1 and CDR2 are LNHDA and SQIVND (reference sequence). This CDR3 is built from 14 residues. The DNA for the CDR3 is TGTGCCAGTAGTCTCGGGACAGACACCGGGGAGCTGTTTTTT. Protein product: CASSLGTDTGELFF.

This clone has a single count. The CDR3 DNA is TGTGCCAGCAGTTACCCAGGGGGCGAGGTAGTAACCGGGGAGCTGTTTTTT. Translation gives CASSYPGGEVVTGELFF. The V and J genes are TRBV6-8 and TRBJ2-2, with 8 bases that match TRBD1. Trimming took 2 bases from V and 5 from J; bases not matched to a gene: 10. This CDR3 is built from 17 residues. Germline V gene data show CDR1 as MNHGY and CDR2 as SAAAGT.

In its sample, this clone was seen a few times. The chain recombines TRBV11-1 with TRBJ1-2; the match to TRBD1 covers 8 bases. V trimming: 5 bases; J trimming: 4 bases; junction bases outside the gene matches: 12. CDR3 size: 16 residues. Germline assignment: CDR1 SGHAT and CDR2 FQDESV (reference sequence). CDR3 nucleotide sequence: TGTGCCAGCAGCCGAACCCGACAGGGGTCTATCTATGGCTACACCTTC. Translation: CASSRTRQGSIYGYTF.

The V and J genes are TRBV28 and TRBJ2-1, with 11 bases identical to TRBD2. Germline CDR1 is MDHEN and CDR2 is SYDVKM. The length of the CDR3 is 15 residues. The V and J ends lost 7 bases and 7 bases, in that order; junction bases with no gene match: 9. Here the CDR3 reads CASTHSGRALNEQFF. The CDR3 DNA reads as TGTGCCAGCACTCATAGCGGGAGGGCCTTAAATGAGCAGTTCTTC.

The chain joins TRBV13 to TRBJ2-7, with D possibly TRBD1 on 6 matching bases. Between the trimmed V and J ends, which lost 6 bases and 2 bases, there was a span of 11 bases. Germline lookup yields CDR1 PRHDT and CDR2 FYEKMQ (reference sequence). The CDR3 is 13 amino acids. Here the CDR3 reads CASSWDKTYEQYF. The CDR3 DNA reads as TGTGCCAGCAGTTGGGACAAAACCTACGAGCAGTACTTC.

The rearrangement uses TRBV9 and TRBJ1-6, with D hard to call. This CDR3 spans 14 amino acids. V gave up 0 bases and J gave up 7 bases, with 8 bases separating them. The germline CDR1 and CDR2 sequences are SGDLS and YYNGEE. CDR3 loop: CASSVGQENSPLHF. Here the CDR3 DNA reads TGTGCCAGCAGCGTAGGGCAAGAAAATTCACCCCTCCACTTT.

The chain joins TRBV18 to TRBJ2-7; 12 bases fit TRBD1. The length of the CDR3 is 16 residues. Germline CDR1 and CDR2: KGHSH and LQKENI. V lost 3 bases, J lost 3 bases, and 6 bases stayed unmatched. This CDR3 is CASSPGTGGFFYEQYF. CDR3 DNA: TGTGCCAGCTCACCCGGGACAGGGGGCTTTTTCTACGAGCAGTACTTC.

This clone was detected once. The chain links TRBV6-1 to TRBJ1-5; the match to TRBD1 covers 7 bases. Trimming took 0 bases from V and 16 from J; bases not matched to a gene: 9. Germline loops: CDR1 MNHNS, CDR2 SASEGT. CDR3 length: 13 residues. CDR3 loop: CASSEAGRGPVHF. The CDR3 nucleotides are TGTGCCAGCAGTGAAGCGGGAAGGGGGCCGGTACATTTT.

This chain links TRBV4-2 with TRBJ1-2; 9 positions agree with TRBD1. The CDR3 spans 15 residues. Germline-derived CDR1 and CDR2 are LGHNA and YNFKEQ. With 4 bases clipped from V and 4 bases from J, the junction kept 7 bases outside the gene matches. The CDR3 DNA is TGTGCCAGCAGCCCCCCGGGACAGGGTGTCTATGGCTACACCTTC. It encodes CASSPPGQGVYGYTF.

As regards this clone: The identical CDR3 is also encoded by other nucleotide sequences in the sample. V is TRBV28 and J is TRBJ1-2; no clear D. Germline V gene lookup returns CDR1 MDHEN and CDR2 SYDVKM. The CDR3 is 12 amino acids. With 3 bases removed from V and 4 bases from J, the gap between germline ends came to 6 bases. CDR3 in amino acids: CASSFRSYGYTF. CDR3 in DNA: TGTGCCAGCAGTTTTAGAAGCTATGGCTACACCTTC.

V and J are TRBV7-9 and TRBJ1-6; D is perhaps TRBD1 (5 bases). Germline values: CDR1 SEHNR, CDR2 FQNEAQ (reference sequence). V shed 3 bases and J shed 11 bases, with 11 bases lying between them. The CDR3 consists of 13 residues. The CDR3 spells CASSLGLQTPLHF. DNA of the CDR3: TGTGCCAGCAGCTTGGGGCTTCAGACACCCCTCCACTTT.

The chain is built from TRBV27 and TRBJ2-5; D possibly corresponds to TRBD1 (5 bases). Germline loops: CDR1 MNHEY, CDR2 SMNVEV (reference sequence). This CDR3 spans 15 amino acids. The germline V and J ends were trimmed by 2 bases and 4 bases, with 14 bases remaining between them. In DNA, the CDR3 is TGTGCCAGCAGTTTAGGTAGGGGATCGGCAGAGACCCAGTACTTC. This codes for CASSLGRGSAETQYF.